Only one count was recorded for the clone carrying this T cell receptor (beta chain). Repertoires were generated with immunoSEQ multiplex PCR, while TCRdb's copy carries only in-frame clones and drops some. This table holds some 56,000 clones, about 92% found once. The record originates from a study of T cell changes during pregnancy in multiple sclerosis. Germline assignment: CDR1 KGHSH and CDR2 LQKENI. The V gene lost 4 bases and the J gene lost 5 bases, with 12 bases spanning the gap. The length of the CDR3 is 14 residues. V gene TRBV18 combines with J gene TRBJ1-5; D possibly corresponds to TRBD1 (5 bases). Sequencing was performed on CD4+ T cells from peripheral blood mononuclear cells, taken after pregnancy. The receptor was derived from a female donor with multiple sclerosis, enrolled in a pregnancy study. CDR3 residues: CASSLPTRDQPQHF. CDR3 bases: TGTGCCAGCTCACTCCCGACCAGGGATCAGCCCCAGCATTTT. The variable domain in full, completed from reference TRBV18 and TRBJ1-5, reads NAGVMQNPRHLVRRRGQEARLRCSPMKGHSHVYWYRQLPEEGLKFMVYLQKENIIDESGMPKERFSAEFPKEGPSILRIQQVVRGDSAAYFCASSLPTRDQPQHFGDGTRLSIL.